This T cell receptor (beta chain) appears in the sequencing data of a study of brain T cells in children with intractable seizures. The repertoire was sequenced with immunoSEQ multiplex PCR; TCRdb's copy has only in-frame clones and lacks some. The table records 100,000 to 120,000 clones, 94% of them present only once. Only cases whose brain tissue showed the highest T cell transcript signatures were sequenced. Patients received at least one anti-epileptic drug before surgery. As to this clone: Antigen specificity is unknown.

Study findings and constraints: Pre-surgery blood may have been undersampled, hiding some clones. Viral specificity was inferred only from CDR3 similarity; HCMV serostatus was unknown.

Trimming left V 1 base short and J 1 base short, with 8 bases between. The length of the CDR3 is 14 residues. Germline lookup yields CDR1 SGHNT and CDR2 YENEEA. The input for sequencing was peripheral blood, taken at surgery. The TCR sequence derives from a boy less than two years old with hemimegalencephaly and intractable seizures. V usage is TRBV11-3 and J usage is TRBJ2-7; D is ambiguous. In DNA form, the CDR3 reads TGTGCCAGCAGCTTAGGGTCGGAGTCCTACGAGCAGTACTTC. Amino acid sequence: CASSLGSESYEQYF.